These T cell receptor beta chains were read from a single sample in a study of post-analysis software for immune sequencing data. One entry per CDR3 protein results from TCRdb running MiXCR on the PCR reads. The sample lists more than 350,000 distinct CDR3 sequences; approximately 37% were seen once. Specimen: blood. The receptor set was obtained from a girl aged 2 to 10 with multiple sclerosis. Each CDR3 is given with its conserved first and last residue. The D gene is left open where the match is weak. Expanded clones are given a class, and other clones once, few, many or no size at all.

j_gene	d_gene	abundance	v_gene	len	CDR3aa	CDR3nt
TRBJ2-3	NA	NA	TRBV18	16	CASSPRTSGHGDTQYF	TGTGCCAGCTCCCCGAGGACGAGCGGGCATGGAGATACGCAGTATTTT
TRBJ2-5	NA	NA	TRBV7-6	13	CASSLRHEETQYF	TGTGCCAGCAGCTTACGTCACGAAGAGACCCAGTACTTC
TRBJ2-3	TRBD2	NA	TRBV12-3/TRBV12-4	16	CASKFGTSGMTDTQYF	TGTGCCAGCAAGTTCGGGACTAGCGGAATGACAGATACGCAGTATTTT
TRBJ2-7	NA	NA	TRBV20-1	13	CSARDLKTYEQYF	TGCAGTGCTAGAGATCTCAAGACCTACGAGCAGTACTTC
TRBJ2-7	NA	NA	TRBV27	15	CASSPVHLSSYEQYF	TGTGCCAGCAGCCCAGTACACTTAAGCTCCTACGAGCAGTACTTC
TRBJ2-3	NA	few	TRBV7-9	13	CASSLVTADTQYF	TGTGCCAGCAGCTTGGTAACGGCAGATACGCAGTATTTT
TRBJ1-1	NA	NA	TRBV15	14	CATSRDQTISEAFF	TGTGCCACCAGCAGAGATCAGACTATATCTGAAGCTTTCTTT
TRBJ2-3	NA	few	TRBV5-1	15	CASSLDRSEGATQYF	TGCGCCAGCAGCTTGGACAGGTCAGAAGGTGCAACGCAGTATTTT
TRBJ1-4	NA	NA	TRBV27	13	CASSSPWAEKLFF	TGTGCCAGCAGTTCCCCATGGGCTGAAAAACTGTTTTTT
TRBJ1-1	NA	NA	TRBV5-5	14	CASSFDSLNTEAFF	TGTGCCAGCAGTTTCGACAGTTTGAACACTGAAGCTTTCTTT
TRBJ1-2	NA	once	TRBV3-1	12	CASSQAAIGYTF	TGTGCCAGCAGCCAAGCGGCTATCGGCTACACCTTC
TRBJ1-5	NA	NA	TRBV28	12	CANSWGDQPQHF	TGTGCCAACAGTTGGGGTGATCAGCCCCAGCATTTT
TRBJ1-1	NA	NA	TRBV7-2	13	CASEWVALSEAFF	TGTGCCAGCGAGTGGGTAGCTTTGAGTGAAGCTTTCTTT
TRBJ2-1	NA	NA	TRBV5-1	14	CASSLGESYNGQFF	TGCGCCAGCAGCTTGGGTGAGTCCTACAATGGGCAGTTCTTC
TRBJ2-2	NA	few	TRBV27	15	CASRSEGVGTGELFF	TGTGCCAGCAGAAGTGAAGGGGTGGGGACCGGGGAGCTGTTTTTT
TRBJ1-1	NA	NA	TRBV5-1	15	CASSWGKFGYTEAFF	TGCGCCAGCAGCTGGGGGAAATTTGGGTACACTGAAGCTTTCTTT
TRBJ2-3	TRBD1	NA	TRBV7-2	17	CASSLPRDRGHTDTQYF	TGTGCCAGCAGCTTACCTAGGGACAGGGGGCACACAGATACGCAGTATTTT
TRBJ2-7	NA	NA	TRBV6-1	13	CASSETGYNEQYF	TGTGCCAGCAGCGAAACAGGATACAATGAGCAGTACTTC
TRBJ1-5	TRBD1	NA	TRBV29-1	15	CSVQWRDRVIQPQHF	TGCAGCGTCCAATGGAGGGACAGGGTGATTCAGCCCCAGCATTTT
TRBJ2-1	NA	NA	TRBV5-4	18	CASSRRQRQPLLHSEQFF	TGTGCCAGCAGCCGAAGGCAGAGACAACCGCTCCTTCACAGTGAGCAGTTCTTC
TRBJ1-2	NA	NA	TRBV12-3/TRBV12-4	16	CASSLALRSTFYGYTF	TGTGCCAGCAGCTTGGCCCTGCGGTCCACCTTCTATGGCTACACCTTC
TRBJ2-7	TRBD1	NA	TRBV7-2	15	CASSWGQGGFHEQYF	TGTGCCAGCAGCTGGGGACAGGGCGGTTTCCACGAGCAGTACTTC
TRBJ2-3	NA	few	TRBV20-1	18	CSARDDRPNPFYTDTQYF	TGCAGTGCTAGAGACGACAGGCCCAACCCTTTTTACACAGATACGCAGTATTTT
TRBJ2-5	TRBD2	few	TRBV5-1	14	CASKVAGGQETQYF	TGCGCCAGCAAGGTAGCGGGGGGCCAAGAGACCCAGTACTTC
TRBJ2-3	TRBD1	NA	TRBV10-2	17	CASSDGDRGIRTDTQYF	TGCGCCAGCAGTGATGGTGACAGGGGGATTCGGACAGATACGCAGTATTTT
TRBJ1-2	NA	NA	TRBV5-6	14	CASSLGQRHYGYTF	TGTGCCAGCAGCTTGGGACAGCGCCACTATGGCTACACCTTC
TRBJ2-7	TRBD1	NA	TRBV6-1	14	CASSDSGGPYEQYF	TGTGCCAGCAGTGACTCAGGGGGCCCCTACGAGCAGTACTTC
TRBJ2-7	NA	NA	TRBV28	15	CASSSDGGAGYEQYF	TGTGCCAGCAGTTCCGACGGAGGCGCGGGTTACGAGCAGTACTTC
TRBJ2-7	TRBD2	few	TRBV7-2	15	CASSDPSGGYYEQYF	TGTGCCAGCAGCGACCCTAGCGGGGGGTACTACGAGCAGTACTTC
TRBJ2-1	NA	NA	TRBV7-8	16	CASSSSRWAVHNEQFF	TGTGCCAGCAGCTCGTCCAGGTGGGCGGTTCACAATGAGCAGTTCTTC
TRBJ1-1	NA	few	TRBV6-2/TRBV6-3	16	CASSSDRTAMNTEAFF	TGTGCCAGCAGCTCAGACAGGACAGCCATGAACACTGAAGCTTTCTTT
TRBJ2-3	NA	NA	TRBV12-3/TRBV12-4	15	CASSNRLEHADTQYF	TGTGCCAGCAGTAATCGACTAGAGCACGCAGATACGCAGTATTTT
TRBJ2-7	NA	NA	TRBV20-1	13	CSARPEETYEQYF	TGCAGTGCTAGACCAGAGGAGACTTACGAGCAGTACTTC
TRBJ2-1	TRBD2	NA	TRBV7-9	19	CASSPPPRASGSSMHEQFF	TGTGCCAGCAGCCCCCCCCCGAGGGCTAGCGGGAGTTCAATGCATGAGCAGTTCTTC
TRBJ1-2	TRBD1	NA	TRBV4-1	18	CASSQAPTGGHRCYGYTF	TGCGCCAGCAGCCAAGCTCCAACAGGGGGACATCGTTGTTATGGCTACACCTTC
TRBJ1-1	NA	few	TRBV20-1	12	CSARRRNTEAFF	TGCAGTGCTAGGAGGAGGAACACTGAAGCTTTCTTT
TRBJ2-7	TRBD1	NA	TRBV28	15	CASSPRTGRWYEQYF	TGTGCCAGCAGTCCGCGGACAGGGCGGTGGTACGAGCAGTACTTC
TRBJ2-7	TRBD2	NA	TRBV4-1	16	CASSQALAGGPREQYF	TGCGCCAGCAGCCAAGCCCTAGCGGGGGGGCCTCGCGAGCAGTACTTC
TRBJ1-2	NA	NA	TRBV6-2/TRBV6-3	12	CASSSHPLGYTF	TGTGCCAGCAGTTCGCATCCCCTCGGCTACACCTTC
TRBJ2-1	TRBD2	few	TRBV7-2	16	CASRELAGGPENEQFF	TGTGCCAGCAGGGAACTAGCGGGGGGGCCTGAGAATGAGCAGTTCTTC
TRBJ1-5	NA	NA	TRBV4-3	15	CASSQETGGNQPQHF	TGCGCCAGCAGCCAAGAAACTGGAGGGAATCAGCCCCAGCATTTT
TRBJ2-7	NA	few	TRBV7-2	15	CASSLALMGHLEQYF	TGTGCCAGCAGCTTAGCGCTAATGGGACATCTCGAGCAGTACTTC
TRBJ2-1	TRBD2	NA	TRBV4-2	16	CASSQDHAGGYNEQFF	TGTGCCAGCAGCCAAGATCATGCGGGAGGATACAATGAGCAGTTCTTC
TRBJ2-7	NA	NA	TRBV14	12	CASSQKSYEQYF	TGTGCCAGCAGCCAAAAGTCCTACGAGCAGTACTTC
TRBJ2-5	NA	few	TRBV18	17	CASSPQVVQPRQETQYF	TGTGCCAGCTCACCTCAGGTGGTACAGCCCCGGCAAGAGACCCAGTACTTC